These 28 T cell receptor beta chains share one sample of origin, sequenced in a study of cytomegalovirus exposure and HLA in healthy donors. The PCR contained 60 Vbeta and 13 Jbeta primers. Some clones are missing from TCRdb's copy, which holds only in-frame ones; the method was immunoSEQ multiplex PCR. This sample carries roughly 100,000 clones, about two thirds of them seen once, and the ten largest clones take over 12%. Sequencing used PBMCs. These receptors were taken from a woman aged 50 to 60 in good health and CMV-seropositive.

J is TRBJ2-7 and V is TRBV14; 8 bases agree with TRBD2. The ends lost 4 bases at V and 2 bases at J; junction bases unmatched: 7. The CDR3 length is 15 residues. Per the germline V gene, CDR1 is SGHDN and CDR2 is FVKESK. The CDR3 region has the DNA TGTGCCAGCAGCCCCGGGACGGGAGGGCCCTACGAGCAGTACTTC. Protein sequence: CASSPGTGGPYEQYF. Complete variable domain (other parts from reference TRBV14 and TRBJ2-7): EAGVTQFPSHSVIEKGQTVTLRCDPISGHDNLYWYRRVMGKEIKFLLHFVKESKQDESGMPNNRFLAERTGGTYSTLKVQPAELEDSGVYFCASSPGTGGPYEQYFGPGTRLTVT.

The chain carries TRBV10-3 and TRBJ2-1; 11 nucleotides agree with TRBD2. The J segment lost 5 bases and the V segment lost 3 bases, leaving 12 bases of the junction unmatched. CDR3 size: 18 residues. In germline, CDR1 is ENHRY, CDR2 SYGVKD. CDR3 region: CAISDPGTSGRGDNEQFF. The CDR3 DNA follows: TGTGCCATCAGTGACCCCGGGACTAGCGGAAGGGGGGACAATGAGCAGTTCTTC.

The chain joins TRBV18 to TRBJ2-1, with 8 bases lining up with TRBD2. The V gene's germline CDR1 is KGHSH and CDR2 LQKENI. The CDR3 extends over 14 amino acids. Trimming took 3 bases from V and 7 from J; bases not matched to a gene: 5. This CDR3 reads CASSPSGGQNEQFF. CDR3 DNA: TGTGCCAGCTCACCCTCGGGAGGGCAAAATGAGCAGTTCTTC.

The V gene is TRBV5-4, the J gene TRBJ1-1; 7 positions match TRBD1. CDR3 length: 13 residues. Germline CDR1 SGHNT, CDR2 YYREEE (reference sequence). The V gene end was trimmed by 1 base and the J gene end by 6 bases; junction bases not matched to a gene: 3. CDR3 sequence reads: CASSLTGVPEAFF. The CDR3 DNA sequence: TGTGCCAGCAGCTTGACAGGGGTTCCTGAAGCTTTCTTT.

This clone was recorded a few times. The chain combines TRBV29-1 with TRBJ2-5; tentative D call: TRBD1 (6 bases). Trimming shortened V by 6 bases and J by 7 bases, and 18 bases separated the two germline ends. Germline values: CDR1 SQVTM, CDR2 ANQGSEA. The CDR3 is 13 residues long. DNA for the CDR3: TGCAGCGTGGGACCGGGACCCAGGGGGACCCAGTACTTC. It encodes CSVGPGPRGTQYF.

CDR3 protein: CASSLAGGLQETQYF. The CDR3 DNA sequence: TGTGCCAGCAGCTTGGCAGGGGGCTTACAAGAGACCCAGTACTTC. J is TRBJ2-5 and V is TRBV5-4, with TRBD1 matching 8 bases. The CDR3 is 15 residues long. Germline V gives CDR1 SGHNT, CDR2 YYREEE (reference sequence). J gave up 2 bases and V 0 bases, and 3 bases lay outside the gene matches.

The gene calls are TRBV27 and TRBJ1-5, with 8 bases fitting TRBD1. The germline gives CDR1 MNHEY, CDR2 SMNVEV (reference sequence). CDR3 length: 15 residues. After removal of 4 bases from V and 1 base from J, the junction contained 3 bases not matched to a gene. The CDR3 DNA reads TGTGCCAGCAGTTCTCAGGGGGCAAGCAATCAGCCCCAGCATTTT. Protein product: CASSSQGASNQPQHF.

The rearrangement uses TRBV28 and TRBJ2-5; TRBD2 might be the D (5 bases). The CDR3 is 17 residues long. V was shortened by 2 bases and J by 2 bases, with 18 bases between the two germline ends. Germline V gene lookup returns CDR1 MDHEN and CDR2 SYDVKM. The CDR3 region has the DNA TGTGCCAGCAGTTTAGGAGTGAGTCGTCCGGGGCAAGAGACCCAGTACTTC. Its protein product is CASSLGVSRPGQETQYF.

V is TRBV9 and J is TRBJ2-1; 7 bases are shared with TRBD1. Germline loops: CDR1 SGDLS, CDR2 YYNGEE. V lost 2 bases and J lost 7; bases outside the gene matches: 6. This CDR3 is 14 amino acids long. For the CDR3, the DNA is TGTGCCAGCAGCGTTGACAGGGTAGAGAATGAGCAGTTCTTC. It specifies CASSVDRVENEQFF.

The chain recombines TRBV4-2 with TRBJ1-1; no firm D call. CDR1 and CDR2 from the germline V gene are LGHNA and YNFKEQ. The V end lost 0 bases, the J end lost 6 bases, and 20 bases lay between the germline ends. The CDR3 covers 17 residues. The CDR3 region is CASSQEPIGSYRPEAFF. The DNA for the CDR3 is TGTGCCAGCAGCCAAGAACCTATCGGTAGTTATCGTCCTGAAGCTTTCTTT.

The chain combines TRBV29-1 with TRBJ2-7; 7 bases agree with TRBD1. The V gene end was trimmed by 6 bases and the J gene end by 2 bases; junction bases not matched to a gene: 10. The CDR3 runs to 14 residues. Germline assignment: CDR1 SQVTM and CDR2 ANQGSEA. DNA of the CDR3: TGCAGCGTACCGAGACAGGGATCGACCTACGAGCAGTACTTC. Translation: CSVPRQGSTYEQYF.

J is TRBJ2-1 and V is TRBV10-3, with D perhaps TRBD2 (5 bases). The CDR3 has 11 amino acids. From germline, CDR1 is ENHRY and CDR2 SYGVKD. V lost 4 bases, J lost 8 bases, and 6 bases lay in between. The CDR3 loop is CAISVSDEQFF. In DNA, the CDR3 is TGTGCCATCAGTGTTAGCGATGAGCAGTTCTTC.

The CDR3 reads CASTPAQGGAGELFF. CDR3 sequence (DNA): TGTGCCAGTACCCCAGCACAGGGAGGGGCCGGGGAGCTGTTTTTT. The rearrangement links TRBV19 to TRBJ2-2, with D tentatively TRBD2 (7 bases). The CDR3 has 15 residues. CDR1 is LNHDA, CDR2 SQIVND, per germline (reference sequence). The V end lost 7 bases, the J end lost 6 bases, and 18 bases lay between the germline ends.

This clone was picked up one time. V is TRBV30 and J is TRBJ1-1; D gene ambiguous. V was cut by 4 bases and J by 0 bases, with 21 bases left in between. The CDR3 covers 17 residues. From germline, CDR1 is GTSNPN and CDR2 SVGIG (reference sequence). CDR3 bases: TGTGCCTGGAAGTGGGAACGGGGTATTCGGATGAACACTGAAGCTTTCTTT. Protein: CAWKWERGIRMNTEAFF.

This clone was seen a few times. The V gene is TRBV27, the J gene TRBJ2-5, with 7 bases that match TRBD2. This CDR3 is 14 amino acids long. The trim removed 6 bases at V and 4 bases at J, leaving 8 bases unmatched. Looked up from germline, CDR1 is MNHEY and CDR2 is SMNVEV (reference sequence). The CDR3 is CASRRRERRETQYF. In DNA, the CDR3 is TGTGCCAGCAGAAGGCGGGAGCGGCGAGAGACCCAGTACTTC.

The V call is TRBV28, the J call TRBJ2-7, with TRBD1 identical over 7 bases. Germline CDR1 reads MDHEN; CDR2 reads SYDVKM. The J segment lost 3 bases and the V segment lost 1 base, leaving 6 bases of the junction unmatched. CDR3 size: 15 residues. In DNA form, the CDR3 reads TGTGCCAGCAGTTTATTACGACAGGGTGACTACGAGCAGTACTTC. It translates to CASSLLRQGDYEQYF.

The chain couples TRBV28 to TRBJ2-5; tentative D call: TRBD1 (5 bases). V shed 5 bases and J shed 1 base, with 14 bases lying between them. From germline, CDR1 is MDHEN and CDR2 SYDVKM. CDR3 length: 15 amino acids. The CDR3 DNA reads TGTGCCAGCAGTGTGACAGTGCGGCCCCAAGAGACCCAGTACTTC. Amino acid sequence: CASSVTVRPQETQYF.

This clone occurred a few times. The V and J genes are TRBV6-1 and TRBJ2-1; 8 nucleotides agree with TRBD2. The germline CDR1 and CDR2 sequences are MNHNS and SASEGT. V lost 2 bases, J lost 1 base, and 13 bases stayed unmatched. The CDR3 sequence is 19 residues long. CDR3 region: CASSELPGLVTFSYNEQFF. The DNA for the CDR3 is TGTGCCAGCAGTGAATTACCGGGACTAGTGACTTTTTCCTACAATGAGCAGTTCTTC.

The chain joins TRBV4-1 to TRBJ2-7, with TRBD2 matching over 8 bases. CDR3 length equals 16 residues. Germline-derived CDR1 and CDR2 are MGHRA and YSYEKL. J gave up 0 bases and V 1 base, and 5 bases lay outside the gene matches. Here the CDR3 reads CASSQGVAGFSYEQYF. In DNA form, the CDR3 reads TGCGCCAGCAGCCAAGGGGTAGCGGGATTCTCCTACGAGCAGTACTTC.

The V call is TRBV5-1, the J call TRBJ1-5, with D possibly TRBD1 on 5 matching bases. This CDR3 is built from 16 residues. Trimming cost V 0 bases and J 6 bases, with 16 bases left between them. Germline V lookup: CDR1 SGHRS, CDR2 YFSETQ. DNA of the CDR3: TGCGCCAGCAGCTTGGGGGGGGACCCGACCGGTCAGCCCCAGCATTTT. Translation: CASSLGGDPTGQPQHF. Based on the CDR3 plus reference TRBV5-1 and TRBJ1-5, the full variable domain is KAGVTQTPRYLIKTRGQQVTLSCSPISGHRSVSWYQQTPGQGLQFLFEYFSETQRNKGNFPGRFSGRQFSNSRSEMNVSTLELGDSALYLCASSLGGDPTGQPQHFGDGTRLSIL.

This sequence joins TRBV2 and TRBJ1-1; 9 nucleotides align to TRBD1. Germline V CDR1 and CDR2: SNHLY, FYNNEI. With V trimmed by 9 bases and J by 4 bases, 12 bases remained unmatched. CDR3 size: 15 residues. CDR3 sequence: CASKLTGGLITEAFF. The CDR3 nucleotides are TGTGCCAGTAAATTGACAGGGGGTCTGATCACTGAAGCTTTCTTT.

The gene calls are TRBV11-2 and TRBJ2-7, with 7 bases fitting TRBD2. The CDR3 covers 14 residues. V dropped 1 base and J dropped 0; count of bases not matched to a gene: 0. The V gene's germline CDR1 is SGHAT and CDR2 FQNNGV. The CDR3 nucleotides are TGTGCCAGCAGCTTAGGCGGGAGCTCCTACGAGCAGTACTTC. Its protein is CASSLGGSSYEQYF.

This clone appeared a single time. The chain carries TRBV29-1 and TRBJ1-1; D is uncertain. The germline V and J ends were trimmed by 4 bases and 1 base, with 13 bases remaining between them. This CDR3 contains 14 residues. Germline CDR1 reads SQVTM; CDR2 reads ANQGSEA. For the CDR3, the DNA is TGCAGCGTTGCACTAGGGAGGTCGAACACTGAAGCTTTCTTT. Translating gives CSVALGRSNTEAFF.

The V and J genes are TRBV6-1 and TRBJ2-7, with 7 nucleotides matching TRBD1. CDR1 and CDR2 (germline): MNHNS, SASEGT. The junction had 13 bases not matched to a gene; V was cut back by 11 bases and J by 6 bases. This CDR3 spans 13 amino acids. In DNA form, the CDR3 reads TGTGCCTCCAACGCCAGGGGGTTCGGCGAGCAGTACTTC. Its translation: CASNARGFGEQYF.

The gene calls are TRBV27 and TRBJ2-1; a weak D match, TRBD2 (5 bases). CDR1 and CDR2 (germline): MNHEY, SMNVEV (reference sequence). CDR3 length: 16 amino acids. Deletions cut 4 bases from V and 4 bases from J, with 17 bases between. The CDR3 nucleotides read TGTGCCAGCAGTTCCCTAGCAAATACCCCATACAATGAGCAGTTCTTC. As protein: CASSSLANTPYNEQFF.

The table lists this clone with a few counts. V gene TRBV5-4 combines with J gene TRBJ2-7; possible D gene TRBD2, 5 bases. The V gene's germline CDR1 is SGHNT and CDR2 YYREEE (reference sequence). Deletions cut 5 bases from V and 1 base from J, with 10 bases between. The CDR3 has 13 residues. The CDR3 nucleotides read TGTGCCAGCAGGCGGGTAGGGTCCTACGAGCAGTACTTC. It specifies CASRRVGSYEQYF.

This clone is a singleton in its sample. The V and J genes are TRBV29-1 and TRBJ1-2; no firm D call. Germline V gene lookup returns CDR1 SQVTM and CDR2 ANQGSEA. The CDR3 sequence is 12 residues long. The V end was cut by 0 bases, the J end by 8 bases, with 10 bases between. The CDR3 is CSVEDLVLGYTF. Here the CDR3 DNA reads TGCAGCGTTGAAGACCTTGTTCTCGGCTACACCTTC.

This rearrangement joins TRBV30 to TRBJ1-6, with D unresolved. CDR3 length: 11 residues. Trimming took 4 bases from V and 6 from J, leaving 4 bases between them. Germline-derived CDR1 and CDR2 are GTSNPN and SVGIG (reference sequence). The CDR3 region has the DNA TGTGCCTGGACCAGTAATTCACCCCTCCACTTT. Translating it yields CAWTSNSPLHF.